The sequence of this T cell receptor beta chain was determined in a study of cytomegalovirus exposure and HLA in healthy donors. Study conclusions and caveats: About 87% or about 30% of the time was how often most TCR beta V segments were productive, according to an earlier analysis. CMV serostatus stood as the only immune exposure information on hand. Most TCRs appeared rarely, but some public TCRs recurred in many donors.

The study ran its PCR with 60 Vbeta and 13 Jbeta primers. TCRdb's table, derived via immunoSEQ multiplex PCR, lists solely in-frame clones and lacks some. The repertoire holds 150,000 to 200,000 clones, roughly 73% seen once, with over 4% in the top ten. The sample holds a few counts of this clone. Antigen unknown. Germline CDR1 SGHTA, CDR2 FQGNSA. CDR3 length: 13 residues. V dropped 3 bases and J dropped 5 bases, with 10 bases sitting between them. The sample consisted of PBMCs. This sequence joins TRBV7-2 and TRBJ2-5; D possibly corresponds to TRBD1 (6 bases). This TCR derives from a male donor in good health and CMV-seronegative. The CDR3 protein is CASSFQGRETQYF. The CDR3, as DNA: TGTGCCAGCAGCTTCCAGGGGCGGGAGACCCAGTACTTC.